Listed below are T cell receptor beta chains from one sample, sequenced in a study of coeliac disease. Data came from immunoSEQ multiplex PCR; TCRdb stores just in-frame clones and leaves some out. This table has fewer than 7,000 clones, around two thirds appearing once. Input material: lamina propria lymphocytes from the gut. These receptor sequences come from a man in his thirties or forties with celiac disease. CDR3s include the opening cysteine and the closing phenylalanine or tryptophan. A D gene is named only where the DNA matches it firmly. Only some rows state a clone size, as once, few, many or a class for expanded clones.

D,J,size,V,DNA,CDR3
-,TRBJ2-4,-,TRBV11-2,TGTGCCAGCAGCTTAGATCGAGGCGGAAACATTCAGTACTTC,CASSLDRGGNIQYF
-,TRBJ1-5,-,TRBV2,TGTGCCAGCAGAGGGGATAGCAATCAGCCCCAGCATTTT,CASRGDSNQPQHF
-,TRBJ1-1,-,TRBV4-3,TGCGCCAGCAGCCTATTCCAACACATCGAGGCCGAAGCTTTCTTT,CASSLFQHIEAEAFF
-,TRBJ1-6,-,TRBV28,TGTGCCAGCAGCCCTAGTTACGGCAGTAATGTTTCACCCCTCCACTTT,CASSPSYGSNVSPLHF
TRBD1,TRBJ2-7,-,TRBV5-1,TGCGCCAGCAGCCGGGACAGGGGCCAGGGCGGTCTGCAGTACTTC,CASSRDRGQGGLQYF
TRBD1,TRBJ1-2,-,TRBV5-4,TGTGCCAGCAGCCCCGGGGGGACAGGAGGTCATGGCTACACCTTC,CASSPGGTGGHGYTF
TRBD1,TRBJ1-2,few,TRBV11-1,TGTGCCAGCAGCCCAGAGGGACAGGAGAACTATGGCTACACCTTC,CASSPEGQENYGYTF
-,TRBJ1-2,-,TRBV18,TGTGCCAGCTCACCACCGCCCAGTGGCTACACCTTC,CASSPPPSGYTF
TRBD1,TRBJ1-3,-,TRBV7-8,TGTGCCAGCAGCCCCAGAAGGGGGACAGATACTGGAAACACCATATATTTT,CASSPRRGTDTGNTIYF
TRBD1,TRBJ1-5,-,TRBV28,TGTGCCAGCAGGGACAGGGCGCGTCAGCCCCAGCATTTT,CASRDRARQPQHF
TRBD1,TRBJ1-6,-,TRBV10-2,TGCGCCAGCAGTGAGAGGACAGGGAGGAGTTCACCCCTCCACTTT,CASSERTGRSSPLHF
-,TRBJ1-2,-,TRBV10-1,TGCGCCAGTAGTCCACTCAGGGGATACTATGGCTACACCTTC,CASSPLRGYYGYTF
TRBD1,TRBJ2-7,few,TRBV4-3,TGCGCCAGCAGCCACGGACAGGGCTTCTCCTACGAGCAGTACTTC,CASSHGQGFSYEQYF
TRBD1,TRBJ2-7,few,TRBV7-6,TGTGCCAGCAGCGACGGACAGGGGGGAACCTACGAGCAGTACTTC,CASSDGQGGTYEQYF
TRBD2,TRBJ2-6,-,TRBV30,TGTGCCTGGACCGTCCCGCTAGCGGGGATCTCTGGGGCCAACGTCCTGACTTTC,CAWTVPLAGISGANVLTF
-,TRBJ2-7,-,TRBV7-2,TGTGCCAGCACCCCATCCAACAATCAAGTCTACGAGCAGTACTTC,CASTPSNNQVYEQYF
-,TRBJ1-5,-,TRBV5-6,TGTGCCAGCAGCTTAATAGGACAATTAGGGGAGCCCCAGCATTTT,CASSLIGQLGEPQHF
-,TRBJ2-2,few,TRBV19,TGTGCCAGTAGTATTCGCTATTACAACACCGGGGAGCTGTTTTTT,CASSIRYYNTGELFF
TRBD2,TRBJ2-1,-,TRBV15,TGTGCCACGTCCGGGAGGGCGAGTGAGCAGTTCTTC,CATSGRASEQFF
-,TRBJ1-1,few,TRBV6-1,TGTGCCAGCAGCCTTGGCGGGACGAACACTGAAGCTTTCTTT,CASSLGGTNTEAFF
TRBD2,TRBJ2-7,-,TRBV5-1,TGCGCCAGCAGCTCAATTAGCGGGAGAACCCTCGAGCAGTACTTC,CASSSISGRTLEQYF
-,TRBJ2-2,few,TRBV6-5,TGTGCCAGCAGTATACTAGGTTCCACCGGGGAGCTGTTTTTT,CASSILGSTGELFF
-,TRBJ1-4,few,TRBV6-5,TGTGCCAGCAGTTACTGGGCTGCAACTAATGAAAAACTGTTTTTT,CASSYWAATNEKLFF
-,TRBJ1-6,-,TRBV2,TGTGCCAGATCAGATACAGGGTCGAATTCACCCCTCCACTTT,CARSDTGSNSPLHF
TRBD1,TRBJ2-2,-,TRBV6-6,TGTGCCAGCAGTAATGGACAGGGGACGTACGGGGAGCTGTTTTTT,CASSNGQGTYGELFF
TRBD1,TRBJ1-2,-,TRBV5-8,TGTGCCAGCAGCACTCTACAGGGGGCAGGTGGCTACACCTTC,CASSTLQGAGGYTF
-,TRBJ1-2,-,TRBV28,TGTGCCAGCAGTTGGACACGACTCAACTATGGCTACACCTTC,CASSWTRLNYGYTF